This entry lists 32 T cell receptor beta chains sequenced from one sample in a study of a mutant IDH1 vaccine in newly diagnosed glioma. Time point: week 47, end of study. Vaccinated patients received 300 ug of mutant IDH1 20-mer peptide per dose, with topical imiquimod. Profiled with immunoSEQ multiplex PCR; TCRdb holds only in-frame clones, not every one. This sample has about 52,000 clones, with 60% to 85% found just once. No antigen is known for these receptors. Sample: PBMCs, taken from a glioma patient whose treatment included an IDH1 peptide vaccine. Source of these receptors: a woman aged 40 to 50 with glioma. Some clones in this sample may be carry-over from other donors' samples.

The gene calls are TRBV5-1 and TRBJ2-2; 10 nucleotides match TRBD1. V lost 4 bases to trimming and J lost 4 bases; unmatched junction nucleotides: 1. This CDR3 is built from 14 residues. Germline V gene data show CDR1 as SGHRS and CDR2 as YFSETQ. The CDR3 sequence is CASSRTGGTGELFF. CDR3 sequence (DNA): TGCGCCAGCAGCCGGACAGGGGGCACCGGGGAGCTGTTTTTT.

The V gene is TRBV5-1, the J gene TRBJ1-1, with D possibly TRBD1 on 5 matching bases. Germline assignment: CDR1 SGHRS and CDR2 YFSETQ. V lost 0 bases and J 5 bases, leaving 8 bases between the germline ends. This CDR3 has 13 residues. The DNA for the CDR3 is TGCGCCAGCAGCTTGGTAGGGGTGACTGAAGCTTTCTTT. As protein: CASSLVGVTEAFF.

Details on this clone: The sample has other DNA sequences that encode this CDR3 too. The chain couples TRBV9 to TRBJ1-1; no clear D gene. Germline values: CDR1 SGDLS, CDR2 YYNGEE. V dropped 0 bases and J dropped 5 bases, with 8 bases sitting between them. This CDR3 comprises 13 residues. CDR3 nucleotides: TGTGCCAGCAGCGTAGGGGGTGATACTGAAGCTTTCTTT. Protein: CASSVGGDTEAFF.

V is TRBV27 and J is TRBJ1-5; D call uncertain. Trimming took 2 bases from V and 3 from J, leaving 11 bases between them. The germline gives CDR1 MNHEY, CDR2 SMNVEV (reference sequence). The CDR3 loop spans 15 amino acids. DNA for the CDR3: TGTGCCAGCAGTTTAGAGATGGGAACCAATCAGCCCCAGCATTTT. Its protein product is CASSLEMGTNQPQHF.

The chain is built from TRBV6-1 and TRBJ1-2; 7 bases fit TRBD1. This CDR3 is 16 amino acids long. The V and J ends lost 4 bases and 4 bases, in that order; junction bases with no gene match: 12. Germline V CDR1 and CDR2: MNHNS, SASEGT. In DNA, the CDR3 is TGTGCCAGCAGTGGACGACAGGGAGGGGTGGGCTATGGCTACACCTTC. This encodes CASSGRQGGVGYGYTF.

The V gene is TRBV19, the J gene TRBJ1-1, with D tentatively TRBD1 (6 bases). Deletions cut 3 bases from V and 0 bases from J, with 11 bases between. Per germline, CDR1 LNHDA and CDR2 SQIVND (reference sequence). This CDR3 has 15 residues. The CDR3 spells CASSMAGAMNTEAFF. The DNA of the CDR3 is TGTGCCAGTAGTATGGCAGGGGCGATGAACACTGAAGCTTTCTTT.

The rearrangement joins TRBV30 to TRBJ1-1, with a tentative D call TRBD1 (5 bases). Germline CDR1 is GTSNPN and CDR2 is SVGIG (reference sequence). The CDR3 extends over 14 amino acids. Trimming pared 0 bases from V and 5 bases from J, leaving 13 bases between. CDR3 sequence: CAWSVLKGWTEAFF. CDR3 in DNA: TGTGCCTGGAGTGTACTCAAGGGGTGGACTGAAGCTTTCTTT.

V usage is TRBV2 and J usage is TRBJ2-5; TRBD2 aligns across 7 bases. After removal of 7 bases from V and 2 bases from J, the junction contained 16 bases not matched to a gene. The germline V gene encodes CDR1 SNHLY and CDR2 FYNNEI. The CDR3 loop spans 17 amino acids. The CDR3 protein is CASTRLPGLAAQETQYF. DNA for the CDR3: TGTGCCAGCACCCGGTTACCGGGGCTAGCGGCTCAAGAGACCCAGTACTTC.

V is TRBV5-1 and J is TRBJ1-2; D unclear. CDR1 and CDR2 (germline): SGHRS, YFSETQ. V lost 2 bases and J 6 bases, leaving 8 bases between the germline ends. CDR3 length equals 12 residues. The chain's CDR3 is CASSLRPDGYTF. The DNA of the CDR3 is TGCGCCAGCAGCTTACGACCCGATGGCTACACCTTC.

V gene TRBV6-1 combines with J gene TRBJ2-7, with a weak D call TRBD2 (6 bases). CDR3 length: 16 amino acids. V shed 2 bases and J shed 5 bases, with 19 bases lying between them. Per germline, CDR1 MNHNS and CDR2 SASEGT. Here the CDR3 DNA reads TGTGCCAGCAGTGAAAATGTTTTCGGGGGATCAAACGAGCAGTACTTC. This sequence encodes CASSENVFGGSNEQYF.

The gene calls are TRBV6-1 and TRBJ2-3; possibly TRBD1 or TRBD2 for D (6 bases each). V gave up 11 bases and J gave up 3 bases, with 18 bases separating them. This CDR3 spans 14 amino acids. The germline CDR1 and CDR2 sequences are MNHNS and SASEGT. The CDR3, as DNA: TGTGCCGGGGGGTGGGGGCCGGAGACAGATACGCAGTATTTT. This gives the protein CAGGWGPETDTQYF.

V and J are TRBV6-1 and TRBJ2-3; 11 bases agree with TRBD1. This CDR3 is 15 amino acids long. With V trimmed by 5 bases and J by 4 bases, 5 bases remained unmatched. CDR1 is MNHNS, CDR2 SASEGT, per germline. Here the CDR3 reads CASSFGQGASDTQYF. The DNA for the CDR3 is TGTGCCAGCAGTTTTGGACAGGGGGCGTCAGATACGCAGTATTTT.

This clone was observed a single time. The chain has TRBV9 and TRBJ2-7; D might be TRBD1 or TRBD2, each matching 5 bases. The germline V gene has CDR1 SGDLS and CDR2 YYNGEE. The CDR3 has 15 amino acids. V lost 0 bases, J lost 2 bases, and 12 bases lay in between. The CDR3 here is CASSVGQMGAYEQYF. The CDR3 coding sequence is TGTGCCAGCAGCGTAGGCCAGATGGGGGCCTACGAGCAGTACTTC.

The chain combines TRBV18 with TRBJ1-2, with TRBD1 as a possible D gene (6 bases). V gave up 6 bases and J gave up 4 bases, with 18 bases separating them. Germline CDR1 reads KGHSH; CDR2 reads LQKENI. The CDR3 runs 15 residues. CDR3 region: CASSPQQGLSYGYTF. DNA of the CDR3: TGTGCCAGCTCGCCGCAACAGGGCTTGAGCTATGGCTACACCTTC.

The chain has TRBV7-9 and TRBJ1-3; D might be TRBD1 (5 bases). Germline CDR1 reads SEHNR; CDR2 reads FQNEAQ (reference sequence). There are 15 residues in the CDR3. V dropped 5 bases and J dropped 4 bases, with 15 bases sitting between them. The chain's CDR3 is CASSTDSGTGNTIYF. CDR3 nucleotide sequence: TGTGCCAGCAGCACAGACTCGGGGACGGGAAACACCATATATTTT.

This chain joins TRBV6-5 and TRBJ1-2, with 8 bases matching TRBD1. Germline trimming cut 3 bases from V and 6 bases from J; bases unmatched to any gene: 6. CDR1 is MNHEY, CDR2 SVGAGI, per germline. CDR3 size: 14 residues. DNA for the CDR3: TGTGCCAGCAGTTATTCAGGGGGCGTCGATGGCTACACCTTC. Translating it yields CASSYSGGVDGYTF.

Here the CDR3 reads CASSQDRGQGRAFF. CDR3 sequence (DNA): TGCGCCAGCAGCCAAGATAGAGGTCAGGGGCGAGCTTTCTTT. This chain joins TRBV4-3 and TRBJ1-1, with D possibly being TRBD1 (6 bases). V lost 0 bases to trimming and J lost 10 bases, with 15 bases between them. The V gene's germline CDR1 is LGHNA and CDR2 YSLEER. The CDR3 runs 14 residues.

The chain recombines TRBV10-3 with TRBJ2-3, with D possibly matching TRBD2 (6 bases). There are 15 residues in the CDR3. The V end lost 2 bases, the J end lost 5 bases, and 14 bases lay between the germline ends. In germline, CDR1 is ENHRY, CDR2 SYGVKD. Written as DNA, the CDR3 is TGTGCCATCAGTGAGCTCTACGGGAGTATAGATACGCAGTATTTT. This codes for CAISELYGSIDTQYF.

This clone was seen just once. V usage is TRBV7-9 and J usage is TRBJ2-6; D remains unclear. This CDR3 has 16 residues. Germline V gene sequence: CDR1 SEHNR, CDR2 FQNEAQ (reference sequence). Trimming pared 4 bases from V and 0 bases from J, leaving 10 bases between. The CDR3 DNA follows: TGTGCCAGCAGCTCCCCCTCTAGCTCTGGGGCCAACGTCCTGACTTTC. This gives the protein CASSSPSSSGANVLTF.

J is TRBJ2-7 and V is TRBV2; D perhaps matches TRBD1 (5 bases). Germline V CDR1 and CDR2: SNHLY, FYNNEI. The CDR3 is 12 amino acids. V dropped 8 bases and J dropped 3 bases, with 11 bases sitting between them. The CDR3 region is CASRKGHYEQYF. CDR3 coding DNA: TGTGCCAGCCGAAAAGGACACTACGAGCAGTACTTC.

This clone showed up just a few times. The genes are TRBV7-6 and TRBJ1-3; weak D call: TRBD1 (6 bases). This CDR3 spans 18 amino acids. V lost 4 bases and J lost 0, with 19 bases in between. The V gene's germline CDR1 is SGHVS and CDR2 FNYEAQ. The CDR3, as DNA: TGTGCCAGCAGCTCCCCTCCTGGGGGACATCACTCTGGAAACACCATATATTTT. Protein product: CASSSPPGGHHSGNTIYF.

In this sample, this clone turned up a few times. V is TRBV2 and J is TRBJ1-1; D unclear. Looked up from germline, CDR1 is SNHLY and CDR2 is FYNNEI. The V end lost 1 base, the J end lost 3 bases, and 3 bases lay between the germline ends. The CDR3 contains 12 residues. The DNA for the CDR3 is TGTGCCAGCAGTGAAGAGGACACTGAAGCTTTCTTT. It yields the protein CASSEEDTEAFF. Complete variable domain (other parts from reference TRBV2 and TRBJ1-1): EPEVTQTPSHQVTQMGQEVILRCVPISNHLYFYWYRQILGQKVEFLVSFYNNEISEKSEIFDDQFSVERPDGSNFTLKIRSTKLEDSAMYFCASSEEDTEAFFGQGTRLTVV.

The chain combines TRBV7-9 with TRBJ1-1; TRBD1 is a possible D gene (6 bases). The CDR3 is 15 amino acids. V lost 5 bases to trimming and J lost 3 bases, with 16 bases between them. Germline V gene data show CDR1 as SEHNR and CDR2 as FQNEAQ (reference sequence). The chain's CDR3 is CASSLHREYDTEAFF. The CDR3 DNA sequence: TGTGCCAGCAGCCTGCACAGGGAGTACGACACTGAAGCTTTCTTT.

This clone was found a few times. The chain links TRBV4-1 to TRBJ2-2, with D perhaps being TRBD1 or TRBD2 (5 bases each). Per germline, CDR1 MGHRA and CDR2 YSYEKL. Trimming removed 3 bases from V and 1 base from J, with 12 bases in between. The CDR3 has 16 residues. The CDR3 loop reads CASSHPGTLNTGELFF. For the CDR3, the DNA is TGCGCCAGCAGCCACCCCGGGACCTTGAACACCGGGGAGCTGTTTTTT.

The chain combines TRBV10-3 with TRBJ1-6; the match to TRBD1 covers 9 bases. The CDR3 is 16 amino acids. Trimming cost V 0 bases and J 8 bases; bases outside gene matches: 5. Germline V gene lookup returns CDR1 ENHRY and CDR2 SYGVKD. The DNA for the CDR3 is TGTGCCATCAGTGAGTCCCGGGACAGGGTGCATTCACCCCTCCACTTT. Translation: CAISESRDRVHSPLHF.

The rearrangement links TRBV27 to TRBJ1-1, with D tentatively TRBD1 (5 bases). Trimming removed 0 bases from V and 1 base from J, with 6 bases in between. The CDR3 totals 14 residues. Germline CDR1 reads MNHEY; CDR2 reads SMNVEV (reference sequence). The CDR3 DNA reads TGTGCCAGCAGTTTATCCAGGGCGAACACTGAAGCTTTCTTT. It encodes CASSLSRANTEAFF.

This clone was counted a few times. The genes are TRBV29-1 and TRBJ2-5, with TRBD1 identical over 7 bases. CDR1 SQVTM and CDR2 ANQGSEA come from the germline V gene. The V gene end was trimmed by 3 bases and the J gene end by 1 base; junction bases not matched to a gene: 5. CDR3 size: 14 residues. The chain's CDR3 is CSVELGQVQETQYF. Here the CDR3 DNA reads TGCAGCGTTGAGTTAGGACAGGTCCAAGAGACCCAGTACTTC. The full variable domain, its missing parts supplied by reference TRBV29-1 and TRBJ2-5, is SAVISQKPSRDICQRGTSLTIQCQVDSQVTMMFWYRQQPGQSLTLIATANQGSEATYESGFVIDKFPISRPNLTFSTLTVSNMSPEDSSIYLCSVELGQVQETQYFGPGTRLLVL.

Points on this clone: The junction departs from germline at one end; a sequencing error may be responsible. The gene calls are TRBV30 and TRBJ2-7; D gene ambiguous. CDR1 and CDR2 from the germline V gene are GTSNPN and SVGIG (reference sequence). The CDR3 has 12 residues. The CDR3 loop is CARSVGKYEQYF. For the CDR3, the DNA is TGTGCCCGGAGTGTTGGGAAGTACGAGCAGTACTTC.

This clone came up a few times. The chain joins TRBV29-1 to TRBJ2-5; no firm D call. The germline V gene encodes CDR1 SQVTM and CDR2 ANQGSEA. The ends were cut back, 5 bases at V and 4 bases at J, with 14 bases in the middle. The CDR3 spans 13 residues. The CDR3 sequence: CSVRPLGGETQYF. In DNA form, the CDR3 reads TGCAGCGTTCGACCCCTTGGTGGAGAGACCCAGTACTTC.

This clone was found once. The rearrangement joins TRBV27 to TRBJ2-7, with 7 bases aligning to TRBD1. Unmatched junction bases numbered 4, after V lost 3 bases and J lost 2 bases. Germline V gives CDR1 MNHEY, CDR2 SMNVEV (reference sequence). The CDR3 is 14 amino acids. CDR3 in DNA: TGTGCCAGCAGTTTCCAGGGGGAGACCTACGAGCAGTACTTC. Translated: CASSFQGETYEQYF.

The chain joins TRBV19 to TRBJ1-2; 7 nucleotides agree with TRBD1. Trimming took 5 bases from V and 2 from J; bases not matched to a gene: 8. Germline V lookup: CDR1 LNHDA, CDR2 SQIVND (reference sequence). There are 15 residues in the CDR3. The CDR3 reads CASSARQGPNYGYTF. The CDR3 DNA sequence: TGTGCCAGTAGTGCTCGACAGGGCCCCAACTATGGCTACACCTTC.

This clone was seen a handful of times. This chain joins TRBV12-5 and TRBJ2-1; tentatively, D is TRBD1 (5 bases). Trimming took off 6 bases at V and 4 bases at J, with 10 bases between the two ends. The germline CDR1 and CDR2 sequences are LGHNT and FRNRAP. CDR3 length: 13 residues. The CDR3 loop reads CASGSQGYNEQFF. CDR3 bases: TGTGCTAGTGGCTCCCAGGGATACAATGAGCAGTTCTTC.